The 9 T cell receptor beta chains listed next were all sequenced from one sample in a study of a mutant IDH1 vaccine in newly diagnosed glioma. These receptors' antigens are unknown. The assay was immunoSEQ multiplex PCR, and TCRdb's table has in-frame clones only and misses some. The sample shows about 55,000 clones, 84% of them seen only once. Sample time point: week 35, safety follow-up. All doses held 300 ug of mutant IDH1 20-mer peptide, with topical imiquimod. Sequenced material: PBMCs, taken from a glioma patient whose treatment included an IDH1 peptide vaccine. The receptors shown here come from a woman between 18 and 29 years old with glioma.

This chain uses TRBV11-3 with TRBJ2-1, with a weak D call TRBD2 (6 bases). The CDR3 totals 15 residues. Per the germline V gene, CDR1 is SGHNT and CDR2 is YENEEA. Trimming shortened V by 0 bases and J by 1 base, and 7 bases separated the two germline ends. The CDR3 here is CASSLDGGSYNEQFF. The CDR3 DNA reads TGTGCCAGCAGCTTAGACGGGGGTTCCTACAATGAGCAGTTCTTC.

The chain links TRBV4-2 to TRBJ2-3, with TRBD2 matching 7 bases. The germline CDR1 and CDR2 sequences are LGHNA and YNFKEQ. The CDR3 totals 20 residues. With 4 bases clipped from V and 0 bases from J, the junction kept 19 bases outside the gene matches. The CDR3 DNA reads as TGTGCCAGCAGCCGGCTCCCCTCCGCGGGAGCCCGAGCTAGCACAGATACGCAGTATTTT. It is translated as CASSRLPSAGARASTDTQYF.

The chain carries TRBV27 and TRBJ2-5; no clear D gene. The germline CDR1 and CDR2 sequences are MNHEY and SMNVEV (reference sequence). Trimming removed 5 bases at V and 0 bases at J, with 13 bases between. The CDR3 spans 15 residues. CDR3 region: CASSPWTGYQETQYF. Written as DNA, the CDR3 is TGTGCCAGCAGTCCCTGGACCGGGTACCAAGAGACCCAGTACTTC.

V gene TRBV9 combines with J gene TRBJ2-7; D is uncertain. CDR1 SGDLS and CDR2 YYNGEE come from the germline V gene. The CDR3 length is 14 residues. Trimming removed 0 bases at V and 2 bases at J, with 9 bases between. CDR3 residues: CASSVASLPYEQYF. The DNA for the CDR3 is TGTGCCAGCAGCGTAGCCAGCCTCCCCTACGAGCAGTACTTC.

V usage is TRBV4-1 and J usage is TRBJ2-2, with D possibly matching TRBD2 (5 bases). The length of the CDR3 is 12 residues. The V and J ends lost 3 bases and 9 bases respectively, with 8 bases between them. CDR1 and CDR2 (germline): MGHRA, YSYEKL. The CDR3 reads CASSQSGRELFF. The CDR3, as DNA: TGCGCCAGCAGCCAGAGCGGCCGGGAGCTGTTTTTT.

V and J are TRBV10-1 and TRBJ1-1; D is ambiguous. The CDR3 runs 14 residues. Trimming left V 0 bases short and J 0 bases short, with 5 bases between. The V gene's germline CDR1 is WNHNN and CDR2 SYGVQD (reference sequence). CDR3 residues: CASSESRVNTEAFF. Written as DNA, the CDR3 is TGCGCCAGCAGTGAGTCAAGGGTGAACACTGAAGCTTTCTTT.

The J gene is TRBJ1-3, the V gene TRBV11-2; 9 bases map to TRBD1. Germline lookup yields CDR1 SGHAT and CDR2 FQNNGV. The CDR3 is made up of 15 amino acids. J was trimmed by 3 bases and V by 5 bases; bases with no gene match: 5. CDR3 sequence reads: CASSPQGAVGNTIYF. In nucleotides, the CDR3 is TGTGCCAGCAGCCCACAGGGGGCGGTTGGAAACACCATATATTTT.

The rearrangement links TRBV6-5 to TRBJ1-1; the D gene is possibly TRBD1 (5 bases). The CDR3 is 15 amino acids. Per the germline V gene, CDR1 is MNHEY and CDR2 is SVGAGI. Trimming cost V 1 base and J 0 bases, with 9 bases left between them. DNA of the CDR3: TGTGCCAGCAGTTACTTTGGGGGGATGAACACTGAAGCTTTCTTT. It specifies CASSYFGGMNTEAFF.

The chain links TRBV11-1 to TRBJ2-7; 7 positions agree with TRBD1. CDR3 length: 14 amino acids. Trimming removed 5 bases from V and 4 bases from J; junction bases left unmatched: 8. Germline V CDR1 and CDR2: SGHAT, FQDESV (reference sequence). DNA for the CDR3: TGTGCCAGCAGCCAAGAGACAGGGTTGTACGAGCAGTACTTC. Protein sequence: CASSQETGLYEQYF.